This T cell receptor (beta chain) originates from a study of shared clonotypes between healthy human individuals. The V end was cut by 3 bases, the J end by 4 bases, with 10 bases between. The CDR3 length is 14 residues. Germline loops: CDR1 MDHEN, CDR2 SYDVKM. Points on this clone: The antigen remains unidentified.

Assay runs were performed at deep level. How the authors handled the data: Because ImmunoSEQ provided only junction sequences with no quality scores, the filtering differed. Assay used: immunoSEQ multiplex PCR; TCRdb lists only in-frame clones, some missing. V, J and clone size are taken as reported in that table, and D and trimming were inferred from the DNA itself. The table has 1.6 million or so clones, 95% to 97% seen once; the top ten hold roughly 1.2%. General study points: Across subsets, estimated richness was generally greater for naive than for memory populations.

The chain joins TRBV28 to TRBJ1-3; no reliable D call. This TCR came from a man aged 25-45 years in good health. The sample was naive CD4+ T cells sorted from blood. The subset: CD45RA+ positively selected. CDR3 coding DNA: TGTGCCAGCAGTTTTAGCGTCGGGGGAAACACCATATATTTT. It translates to CASSFSVGGNTIYF.